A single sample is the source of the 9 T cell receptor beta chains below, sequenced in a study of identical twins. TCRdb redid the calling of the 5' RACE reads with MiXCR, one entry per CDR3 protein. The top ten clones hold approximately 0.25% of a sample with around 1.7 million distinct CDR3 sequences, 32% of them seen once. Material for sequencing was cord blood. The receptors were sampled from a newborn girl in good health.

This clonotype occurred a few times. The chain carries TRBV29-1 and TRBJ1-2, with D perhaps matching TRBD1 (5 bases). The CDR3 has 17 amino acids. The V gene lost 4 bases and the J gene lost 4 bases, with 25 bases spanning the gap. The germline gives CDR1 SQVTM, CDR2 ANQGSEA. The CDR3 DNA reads TGCAGCGTTGTGGTATGGGGCAGGGAGCCACCCCTCTATGGCTACACCTTC. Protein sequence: CSVVVWGREPPLYGYTF.

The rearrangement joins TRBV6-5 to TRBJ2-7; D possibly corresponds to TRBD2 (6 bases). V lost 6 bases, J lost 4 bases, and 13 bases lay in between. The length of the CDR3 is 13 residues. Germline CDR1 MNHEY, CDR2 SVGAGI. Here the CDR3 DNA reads TGTGCCAGCAGCCACGGGACTGAATACGAGCAGTACTTC. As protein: CASSHGTEYEQYF.

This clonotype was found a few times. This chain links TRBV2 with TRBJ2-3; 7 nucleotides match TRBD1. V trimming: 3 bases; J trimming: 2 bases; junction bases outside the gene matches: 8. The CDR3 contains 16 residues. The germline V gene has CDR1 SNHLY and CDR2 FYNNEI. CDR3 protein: CASSETGQTPTDTQYF. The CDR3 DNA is TGTGCCAGCAGTGAGACGGGACAGACACCCACAGATACGCAGTATTTT.

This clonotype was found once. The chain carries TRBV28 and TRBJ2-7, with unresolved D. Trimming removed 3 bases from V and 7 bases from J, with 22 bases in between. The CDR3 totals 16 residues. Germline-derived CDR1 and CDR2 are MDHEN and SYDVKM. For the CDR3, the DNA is TGTGCCAGCAGTTTTTTAAGCTCCTTCTCCTACAATGAGCAGTACTTC. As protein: CASSFLSSFSYNEQYF.

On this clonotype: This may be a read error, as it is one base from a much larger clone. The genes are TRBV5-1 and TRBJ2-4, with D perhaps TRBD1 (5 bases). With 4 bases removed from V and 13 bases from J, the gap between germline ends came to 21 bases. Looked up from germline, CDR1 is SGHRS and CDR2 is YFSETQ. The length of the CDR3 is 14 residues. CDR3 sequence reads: CASSHTGYSYKQYF. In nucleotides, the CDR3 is TGCGCCAGCAGCCACACAGGTTACTCCTACAAGCAGTACTTC.

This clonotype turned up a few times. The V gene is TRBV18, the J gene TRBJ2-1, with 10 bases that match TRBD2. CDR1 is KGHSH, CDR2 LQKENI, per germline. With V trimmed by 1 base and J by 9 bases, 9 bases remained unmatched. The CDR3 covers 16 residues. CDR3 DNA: TGTGCCAGCTCACCACTCGCTAGCGGGAGTATATTTGAGCAGTTCTTC. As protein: CASSPLASGSIFEQFF.

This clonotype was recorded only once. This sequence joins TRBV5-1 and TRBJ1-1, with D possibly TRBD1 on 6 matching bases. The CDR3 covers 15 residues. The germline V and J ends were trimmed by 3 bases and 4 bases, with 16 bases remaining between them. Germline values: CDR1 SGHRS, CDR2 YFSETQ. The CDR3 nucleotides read TGCGCCAGCAGCTCAGGGGATGAGATTGGCACTGAAGCTTTCTTT. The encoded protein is CASSSGDEIGTEAFF.

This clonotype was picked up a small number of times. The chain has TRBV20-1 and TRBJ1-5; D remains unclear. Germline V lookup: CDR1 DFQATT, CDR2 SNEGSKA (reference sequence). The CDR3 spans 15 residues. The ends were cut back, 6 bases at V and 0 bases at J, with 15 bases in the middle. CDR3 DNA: TGCAGTGCGGGAGGGCCCGCATATAGCAATCAGCCCCAGCATTTT. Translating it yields CSAGGPAYSNQPQHF.

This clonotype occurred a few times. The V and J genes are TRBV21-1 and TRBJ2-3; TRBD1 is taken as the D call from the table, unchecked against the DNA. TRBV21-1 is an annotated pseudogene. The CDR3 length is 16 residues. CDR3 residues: CASSKGGREHTDTQYF. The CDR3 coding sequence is TGTGCCAGCAGCAAAGGGGGCAGGGAACACACAGATACGCAGTATTTT.